Listed below are T cell receptor beta chains from one sample, sequenced in a study of shared clonotypes between healthy human individuals. Repertoires were generated with immunoSEQ multiplex PCR, while TCRdb's copy carries only in-frame clones and drops some. The data contain around 1.9 million clones, around 93% of them seen just once; the ten biggest clones take up 1.5% to 2%. Sequencing used naive CD8+ T cells from PBMCs. The receptor set was obtained from a man younger than 35 in good health. Some clones in this sample may be carry-over from other donors' samples. The CDR3 runs from the conserved cysteine through the conserved F or W. Each record gives: J gene, V gene, clone size, D gene, CDR3 protein, CDR3 DNA. The D gene is left open where the match is weak. Clone size appears in some rows only: once, few, many, or a class for an expanded clone.

TRBJ2-5 TRBV13 NA NA CASSLGPRPGLGETQYF TGTGCCAGCAGCTTAGGCCCCCGGCCCGGCCTCGGGGAGACCCAGTACTTC
TRBJ1-1 TRBV28 NA NA CASTPTVETEAFF TGTGCCAGCACCCCGACGGTTGAGACTGAAGCTTTCTTT
TRBJ2-5 TRBV7-8 NA TRBD1 CASSPHKGAPNLGETQYF TGTGCCAGCAGCCCACATAAGGGGGCGCCCAATTTGGGAGAGACCCAGTACTTC
TRBJ2-5 TRBV11-2 NA NA CASSLVGGRGLETQYF TGTGCCAGCAGCTTAGTGGGCGGCAGGGGATTGGAGACCCAGTACTTC
TRBJ2-1 TRBV28 NA NA CASSPTSPGDEQFF TGTGCCAGCAGCCCCACGAGTCCCGGGGATGAGCAGTTCTTC
TRBJ2-1 TRBV5-6 once NA CASSRGIRNEQFF TGTGCCAGCTCACGGGGTATTCGCAATGAGCAGTTCTTC
TRBJ2-1 TRBV11-2 NA NA CASRLALGSEQFF TGTGCCAGCCGGCTAGCGCTCGGGAGTGAGCAGTTCTTC
TRBJ1-2 TRBV30 NA NA CAWHLNYGYTF TGTGCCTGGCACTTGAACTATGGCTACACCTTC
TRBJ1-5 TRBV4-1 NA TRBD1 CASSQDQNRGFDQPQHF TGCGCCAGCAGCCAAGATCAGAACAGGGGGTTTGATCAGCCCCAGCATTTT
TRBJ2-1 TRBV2 NA TRBD1 CASNNGDSSYNEQFF TGTGCCAGCAATAATGGGGACAGCTCCTACAATGAGCAGTTCTTC
TRBJ1-1 TRBV19 once NA CASKARYLNTEAFF TGTGCCAGTAAGGCCCGCTATTTGAACACTGAAGCTTTCTTT
TRBJ1-5 TRBV28 NA NA CASSLLVNQPQHF TGTGCCAGCAGTTTATTGGTCAATCAGCCCCAGCATTTT
TRBJ2-5 TRBV27 NA NA CASSSAGTTLQETQYF TGTGCCAGCAGTAGCGCCGGGACAACCTTGCAAGAGACCCAGTACTTC
TRBJ2-3 TRBV9 NA NA CASSVAISDSETTDTQYF TGTGCCAGCAGCGTAGCTATCTCGGACAGCGAGACCACAGATACGCAGTATTTT
TRBJ2-3 TRBV27 once NA CASNEGSRADTQYF TGTGCCAGCAATGAGGGGAGCAGGGCAGATACGCAGTATTTT
TRBJ2-1 TRBV7-9 NA NA CASSPKGGTLYNEQFF TGTGCCAGCAGCCCAAAAGGGGGTACCCTTTACAATGAGCAGTTCTTC
TRBJ1-5 TRBV5-1 NA NA CASSLWGPNQPQHF TGCGCCAGCAGCTTGTGGGGGCCCAATCAGCCCCAGCATTTT
TRBJ1-1 TRBV25-1 NA NA CASSGYGPNTEAFF TGTGCCAGCAGTGGATATGGACCGAACACTGAAGCTTTCTTT
TRBJ1-2 TRBV28 once TRBD1 CASSSTDRVYGYTF TGTGCCAGCAGTTCGACGGACAGGGTCTATGGCTACACCTTC
TRBJ1-2 TRBV4-3 NA NA CASSQSLWDVANYGYTF TGCGCCAGCAGCCAGAGCCTATGGGATGTAGCTAACTATGGCTACACCTTC
TRBJ1-2 TRBV19 NA TRBD1 CASSMTGGADGYTF TGTGCCAGTAGTATGACAGGGGGCGCAGATGGCTACACCTTC
TRBJ2-7 TRBV9 NA NA CASSVGGTPSYEQYF TGTGCCAGCAGCGTAGGAGGGACTCCCTCCTACGAGCAGTACTTC
TRBJ2-1 TRBV2 NA NA CASSPKSGSYNEQFF TGTGCCAGCAGCCCGAAAAGCGGGTCCTACAATGAGCAGTTCTTC
TRBJ2-3 TRBV29-1 NA TRBD1 CSVEDDDRDTDTQYF TGCAGCGTTGAAGATGACGACAGGGACACAGATACGCAGTATTTT